Listed below are T cell receptor beta chains from one sample, sequenced in a study of spatial heterogeneity in lung cancer. TCRdb ran MiXCR on the 5' RACE reads and lists one entry per CDR3 protein. The table has 20,000 to 30,000 distinct CDR3 sequences, roughly 4.8% seen once; the top ten hold more than 4%. Sequencing was performed on PBMCs, taken at surgery. Receptors were obtained from a male donor with early-stage non-small cell lung cancer. The CDR3 runs from the conserved cysteine through the conserved F or W. The D gene is left open where the match is weak. Clone size is given for some rows only: seen once, a few or many times, or a class if the clone is expanded.

D gene: TRBD1; clone size: medium-sized; J gene: TRBJ1-5; V gene: TRBV6-6; CDR3 length: 15; CDR3 protein: CASSYLDRVGQPQHF; CDR3 DNA: TGTGCCAGCAGTTATCTTGACAGGGTTGGACAGCCCCAGCATTTT
D gene: -; clone size: many; J gene: TRBJ2-4; V gene: TRBV14; CDR3 length: 13; CDR3 protein: CASNQDLRGIQYF; CDR3 DNA: TGTGCCAGCAACCAAGATCTCCGGGGCATTCAGTACTTC
D gene: -; clone size: -; J gene: TRBJ2-3; V gene: TRBV6-1; CDR3 length: 14; CDR3 protein: CASRPGHGVDTQYF; CDR3 DNA: TGTGCCAGCAGGCCGGGACACGGGGTAGATACGCAGTATTTT
D gene: -; clone size: many; J gene: TRBJ2-5; V gene: TRBV28; CDR3 length: 15; CDR3 protein: CASTLGTSGKETQYF; CDR3 DNA: TGTGCCAGCACCCTCGGGACATCCGGAAAAGAGACCCAGTACTTC
D gene: TRBD1; clone size: many; J gene: TRBJ2-1; V gene: TRBV24-1; CDR3 length: 13; CDR3 protein: CATRDSSYNEQFF; CDR3 DNA: TGTGCCACCCGGGACAGCTCCTACAATGAGCAGTTCTTC
D gene: -; clone size: many; J gene: TRBJ1-6; V gene: TRBV5-8; CDR3 length: 14; CDR3 protein: CASSLARTFVTLHF; CDR3 DNA: TGTGCCAGCAGCTTGGCGAGGACGTTCGTAACCCTCCACTTT
D gene: -; clone size: -; J gene: TRBJ1-6; V gene: TRBV20-1; CDR3 length: 17; CDR3 protein: CSARNLFRESFNSPLHF; CDR3 DNA: TGCAGTGCTCGGAACCTCTTCAGGGAATCCTTTAATTCACCCCTCCACTTT
D gene: TRBD2; clone size: many; J gene: TRBJ2-2; V gene: TRBV9; CDR3 length: 20; CDR3 protein: CASSVKGTLAGNSNTGELFF; CDR3 DNA: TGTGCCAGCAGCGTAAAGGGGACCCTAGCGGGTAATTCGAACACCGGGGAGCTGTTTTTT
D gene: -; clone size: many; J gene: TRBJ2-1; V gene: TRBV11-3; CDR3 length: 15; CDR3 protein: CASSLDSSSYNEQFF; CDR3 DNA: TGTGCCAGCAGCTTAGATTCCAGCTCCTACAATGAGCAGTTCTTC
D gene: TRBD1; clone size: many; J gene: TRBJ1-6; V gene: TRBV12-3/TRBV12-4; CDR3 length: 15; CDR3 protein: CASSQTPQGYGSLHF; CDR3 DNA: TGTGCCAGCAGCCAGACACCACAGGGGTACGGGTCCCTCCACTTT
D gene: -; clone size: many; J gene: TRBJ1-2; V gene: TRBV25-1; CDR3 length: 12; CDR3 protein: CASARTDYGYTF; CDR3 DNA: TGTGCCAGCGCAAGGACGGACTATGGCTACACCTTC
D gene: -; clone size: many; J gene: TRBJ2-7; V gene: TRBV9; CDR3 length: 12; CDR3 protein: CASSEGEDEQYF; CDR3 DNA: TGTGCCAGCTCCGAGGGTGAGGACGAGCAGTACTTC
D gene: TRBD2; clone size: many; J gene: TRBJ2-7; V gene: TRBV20-1; CDR3 length: 13; CDR3 protein: CSAKLGLAGGQYF; CDR3 DNA: TGCAGTGCTAAATTAGGACTAGCGGGGGGGCAGTACTTC
D gene: TRBD2; clone size: many; J gene: TRBJ2-3; V gene: TRBV29-1; CDR3 length: 15; CDR3 protein: CSVWGLANPTDTQYF; CDR3 DNA: TGCAGCGTTTGGGGACTAGCGAACCCCACAGATACGCAGTATTTT
D gene: TRBD2; clone size: many; J gene: TRBJ2-1; V gene: TRBV13; CDR3 length: 19; CDR3 protein: CASSSSHRTSGGPGNEQFF; CDR3 DNA: TGTGCCAGCAGCTCCTCCCACCGGACTAGCGGGGGGCCGGGAAATGAGCAGTTCTTC
D gene: TRBD1; clone size: many; J gene: TRBJ1-5; V gene: TRBV3-1; CDR3 length: 15; CDR3 protein: CASSQGQASNQPQHF; CDR3 DNA: TGTGCCAGCAGCCAGGGACAGGCGAGCAATCAGCCCCAGCATTTT
D gene: -; clone size: many; J gene: TRBJ2-5; V gene: TRBV30; CDR3 length: 13; CDR3 protein: CAWKPSGKETQYF; CDR3 DNA: TGTGCCTGGAAGCCGTCAGGGAAGGAGACCCAGTACTTC
D gene: TRBD2; clone size: many; J gene: TRBJ2-5; V gene: TRBV12-3/TRBV12-4; CDR3 length: 20; CDR3 protein: CASSKNVPGLAGGVWETQYF; CDR3 DNA: TGTGCCAGCAGCAAAAACGTTCCGGGACTAGCGGGGGGTGTGTGGGAGACCCAGTACTTC
D gene: TRBD2; clone size: many; J gene: TRBJ2-1; V gene: TRBV11-3; CDR3 length: 19; CDR3 protein: CASSTNKPGLADPYNEQFF; CDR3 DNA: TGTGCCAGCAGCACGAATAAACCGGGACTAGCGGACCCCTACAATGAGCAGTTCTTC
D gene: -; clone size: many; J gene: TRBJ2-3; V gene: TRBV29-1; CDR3 length: 14; CDR3 protein: CSVSGGQPLDTQYF; CDR3 DNA: TGCAGCGTTTCGGGTGGGCAGCCTTTAGATACGCAGTATTTT
D gene: -; clone size: many; J gene: TRBJ2-7; V gene: TRBV10-3; CDR3 length: 12; CDR3 protein: CAISGNSYEQYF; CDR3 DNA: TGTGCCATCAGTGGGAACTCCTACGAGCAGTACTTC
D gene: TRBD1; clone size: many; J gene: TRBJ1-2; V gene: TRBV3-1; CDR3 length: 16; CDR3 protein: CASSPRDRGHRYGYTF; CDR3 DNA: TGTGCCAGCAGCCCGAGGGACAGGGGGCATCGATATGGCTACACCTTC
D gene: -; clone size: many; J gene: TRBJ2-7; V gene: TRBV13; CDR3 length: 14; CDR3 protein: CASSFSGISYEQYF; CDR3 DNA: TGTGCCAGCAGCTTCTCCGGGATCAGCTACGAGCAGTACTTC
D gene: TRBD1; clone size: many; J gene: TRBJ1-2; V gene: TRBV12-3/TRBV12-4; CDR3 length: 14; CDR3 protein: CASSRRQGPYGYTF; CDR3 DNA: TGTGCCAGCAGCCGCCGACAGGGCCCCTATGGCTACACCTTC
D gene: TRBD2; clone size: many; J gene: TRBJ2-1; V gene: TRBV7-2; CDR3 length: 18; CDR3 protein: CASSLLLAGRKRYNEQFF; CDR3 DNA: TGTGCCAGCAGCTTACTACTAGCGGGTCGCAAACGGTACAATGAGCAGTTCTTC
D gene: -; clone size: many; J gene: TRBJ2-4; V gene: TRBV5-6; CDR3 length: 12; CDR3 protein: CASSGDRNIQYF; CDR3 DNA: TGTGCCAGCAGCGGGGATAGAAACATTCAGTACTTC
D gene: -; clone size: few; J gene: TRBJ2-3; V gene: TRBV11-3; CDR3 length: 14; CDR3 protein: CASSFSRGADTQYF; CDR3 DNA: TGTGCCAGCAGCTTCAGCCGAGGAGCAGATACGCAGTATTTT
D gene: -; clone size: many; J gene: TRBJ1-4; V gene: TRBV14; CDR3 length: 14; CDR3 protein: CASSPLGRNEKLFF; CDR3 DNA: TGTGCCAGCAGCCCTTTAGGCCGAAATGAAAAACTGTTTTTT
D gene: TRBD2; clone size: medium-sized; J gene: TRBJ2-1; V gene: TRBV7-9; CDR3 length: 12; CDR3 protein: CASSGRLAVQFF; CDR3 DNA: TGTGCCAGCAGCGGGCGACTAGCGGTGCAGTTCTTC
D gene: -; clone size: many; J gene: TRBJ2-1; V gene: TRBV14; CDR3 length: 13; CDR3 protein: CASRIHGDNEQFF; CDR3 DNA: TGTGCCAGCAGAATACACGGCGACAATGAGCAGTTCTTC
D gene: -; clone size: many; J gene: TRBJ1-5; V gene: TRBV3-1; CDR3 length: 14; CDR3 protein: CASSPTWRDQPQHF; CDR3 DNA: TGTGCCAGCAGTCCGACCTGGCGCGATCAGCCCCAGCATTTT
D gene: TRBD1; clone size: many; J gene: TRBJ2-1; V gene: TRBV6-5; CDR3 length: 15; CDR3 protein: CASSSDRGPYNEQFF; CDR3 DNA: TGTGCCAGCAGTTCCGACAGGGGGCCCTACAATGAGCAGTTCTTC
D gene: -; clone size: many; J gene: TRBJ2-5; V gene: TRBV30; CDR3 length: 13; CDR3 protein: CAWNDLPQETQYF; CDR3 DNA: TGTGCCTGGAATGATCTCCCTCAAGAGACCCAGTACTTC
D gene: TRBD1; clone size: many; J gene: TRBJ2-1; V gene: TRBV28; CDR3 length: 16; CDR3 protein: CASSSYGTGGYNEQFF; CDR3 DNA: TGTGCCAGCAGTAGTTACGGGACAGGGGGATACAATGAGCAGTTCTTC